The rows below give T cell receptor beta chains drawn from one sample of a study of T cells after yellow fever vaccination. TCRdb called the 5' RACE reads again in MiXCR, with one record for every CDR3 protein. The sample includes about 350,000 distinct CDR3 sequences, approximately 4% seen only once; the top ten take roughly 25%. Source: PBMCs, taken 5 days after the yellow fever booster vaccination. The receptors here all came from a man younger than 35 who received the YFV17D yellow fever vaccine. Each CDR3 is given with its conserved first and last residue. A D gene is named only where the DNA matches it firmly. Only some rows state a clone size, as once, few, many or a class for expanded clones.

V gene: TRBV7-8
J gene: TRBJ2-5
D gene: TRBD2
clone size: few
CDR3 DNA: TGTGCCAGCACCCAAGGACTAGCGTTCCGAGAGACCCAGTACTTC
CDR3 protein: CASTQGLAFRETQYF

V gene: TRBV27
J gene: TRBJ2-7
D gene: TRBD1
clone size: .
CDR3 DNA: TGTGCCAGCAGTTTAGGGACAGGCCGATACGAGCAGTACTTC
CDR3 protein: CASSLGTGRYEQYF

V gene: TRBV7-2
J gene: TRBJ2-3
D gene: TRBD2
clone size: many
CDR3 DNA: TGTGCCAGCAGCCCACGGACTAGCCCGAACACAGATACGCAGTATTTT
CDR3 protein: CASSPRTSPNTDTQYF

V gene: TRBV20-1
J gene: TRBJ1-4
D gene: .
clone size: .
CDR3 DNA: TGCAGTGCTAGAGTCCAGGGGAGGAGGGAAAAACTGTTTTTT
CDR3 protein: CSARVQGRREKLFF

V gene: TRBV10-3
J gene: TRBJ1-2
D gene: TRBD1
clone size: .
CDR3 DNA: TGTGCCATCAGTGGGCGAGGACAGGGCGTTTCGGATGGCTACACCTTC
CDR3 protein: CAISGRGQGVSDGYTF

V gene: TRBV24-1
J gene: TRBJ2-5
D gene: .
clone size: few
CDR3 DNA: TGTGCCACCAGTGATGGGCCCCAAGAGACCCAGTACTTC
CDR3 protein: CATSDGPQETQYF

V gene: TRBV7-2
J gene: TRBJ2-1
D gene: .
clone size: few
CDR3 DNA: TGTGCCAGCAGCTTATTTGTGGGGCTGGCGAATGAGCAGTTCTTC
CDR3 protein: CASSLFVGLANEQFF

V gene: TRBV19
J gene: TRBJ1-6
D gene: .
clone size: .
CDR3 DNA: TGTGCCAGTAGACCTCCAGGCCTTCAGTGGGGTTCACCCCTCCACTTT
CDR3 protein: CASRPPGLQWGSPLHF

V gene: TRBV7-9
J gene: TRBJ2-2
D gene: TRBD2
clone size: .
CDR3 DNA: TGTGCCAGCAGCTCCGCTCTGAGCGGGGCCACCGGGGAGCTGTTTTTT
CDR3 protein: CASSSALSGATGELFF

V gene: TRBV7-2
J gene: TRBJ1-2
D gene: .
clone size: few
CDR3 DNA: TGTGCCAGCAGCTACAGATATGGCTACACCTTC
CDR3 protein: CASSYRYGYTF

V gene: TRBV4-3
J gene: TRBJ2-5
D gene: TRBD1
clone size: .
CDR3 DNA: TGCGCCAGCAGCCAAGAAAAAACAGGGGCCCAGTACTTC
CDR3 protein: CASSQEKTGAQYF

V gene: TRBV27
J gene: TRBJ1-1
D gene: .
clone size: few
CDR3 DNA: TGTGCCAGCATGGGGTCCTTTAGTCGAGCTTTCTTT
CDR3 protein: CASMGSFSRAFF

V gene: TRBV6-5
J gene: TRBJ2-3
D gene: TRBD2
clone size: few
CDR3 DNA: TGTGCCAGCCGAGCGGGGTTTCCCACAGATACGCAGTATTTT
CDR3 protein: CASRAGFPTDTQYF

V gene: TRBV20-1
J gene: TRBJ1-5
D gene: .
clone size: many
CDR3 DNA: TGCAGTGCTAGAAGTGGGAGTCAGCCCCAGCATTTT
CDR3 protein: CSARSGSQPQHF

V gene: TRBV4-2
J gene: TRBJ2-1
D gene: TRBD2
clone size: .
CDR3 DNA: TGTGCCAGCAGCCAAGGGAGGACTAGCGGGCTCAATGAGCAGTTCTTC
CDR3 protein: CASSQGRTSGLNEQFF

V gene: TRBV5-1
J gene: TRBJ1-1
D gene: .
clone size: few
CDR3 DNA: TGCGCCAGCAGCTTGTTGTCCGAGAACACTGAAGCTTTCTTT
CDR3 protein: CASSLLSENTEAFF

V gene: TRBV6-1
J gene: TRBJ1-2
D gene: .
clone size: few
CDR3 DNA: TGTGCCAGTCTAGATCGACAGAACTATGGCTACACCTTC
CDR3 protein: CASLDRQNYGYTF

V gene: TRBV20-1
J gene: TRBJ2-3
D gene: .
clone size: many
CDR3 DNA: TGCAGTGCTCTCCTCGCGGGGAGAAATACGCAGTATTTT
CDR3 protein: CSALLAGRNTQYF

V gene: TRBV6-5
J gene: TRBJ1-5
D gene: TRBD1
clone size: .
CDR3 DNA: TGTGCCAGCAGAAAGGGACAGAGTGATAGCAATCAGCCCCAGCATTTT
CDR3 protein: CASRKGQSDSNQPQHF

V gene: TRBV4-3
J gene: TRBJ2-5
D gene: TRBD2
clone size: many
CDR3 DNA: TGCGCCAGCAGCCAAGATGGTTTTGGGCTAGCGGGGGAAGAGACCCAGTACTTC
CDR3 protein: CASSQDGFGLAGEETQYF

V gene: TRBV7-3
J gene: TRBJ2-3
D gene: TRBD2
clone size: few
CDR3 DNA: TGTGCCAGCAGCCCACGCGGGCTAGCGGGCACAGATACGCAGTATTTT
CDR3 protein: CASSPRGLAGTDTQYF

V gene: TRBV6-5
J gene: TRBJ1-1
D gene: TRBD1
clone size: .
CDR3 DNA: TGTGCCAGCGCTATCGCAGGGGGTATGAACACTGAAGCTTTCTTT
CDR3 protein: CASAIAGGMNTEAFF

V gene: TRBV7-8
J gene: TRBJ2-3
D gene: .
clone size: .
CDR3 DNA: TGTGCCAGCAGCTTATGGTGGCGGGGAAGGGGTAACACAGATACGCAGTATTTT
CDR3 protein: CASSLWWRGRGNTDTQYF

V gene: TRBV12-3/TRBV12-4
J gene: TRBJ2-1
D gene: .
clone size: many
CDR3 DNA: TGTGCCAGCAGGATTGCCACGGGGATCAATGAGCAGTTCTTC
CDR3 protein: CASRIATGINEQFF

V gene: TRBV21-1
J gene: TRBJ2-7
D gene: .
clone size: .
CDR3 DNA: TGTGCCAGCAGCGCCAATGGGGGGGAGCAGTACTTC
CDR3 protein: CASSANGGEQYF

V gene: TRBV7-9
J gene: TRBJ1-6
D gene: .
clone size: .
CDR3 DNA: TGTGCCAGCAGCTTCCAGGGAACTTTAGGTTCACCCCTCCACTTT
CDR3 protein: CASSFQGTLGSPLHF